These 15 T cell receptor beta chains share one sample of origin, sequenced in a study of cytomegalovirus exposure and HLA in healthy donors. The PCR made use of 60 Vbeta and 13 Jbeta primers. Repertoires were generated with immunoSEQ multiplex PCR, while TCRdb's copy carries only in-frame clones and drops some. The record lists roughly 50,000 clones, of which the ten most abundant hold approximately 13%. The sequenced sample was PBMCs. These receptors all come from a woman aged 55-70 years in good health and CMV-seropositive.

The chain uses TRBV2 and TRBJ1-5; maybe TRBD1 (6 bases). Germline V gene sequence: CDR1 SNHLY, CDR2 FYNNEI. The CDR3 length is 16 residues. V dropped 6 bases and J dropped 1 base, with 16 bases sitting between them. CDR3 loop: CASRLRDTVSNQPQHF. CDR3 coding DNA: TGTGCCAGCAGACTCCGGGACACGGTGAGCAATCAGCCCCAGCATTTT.

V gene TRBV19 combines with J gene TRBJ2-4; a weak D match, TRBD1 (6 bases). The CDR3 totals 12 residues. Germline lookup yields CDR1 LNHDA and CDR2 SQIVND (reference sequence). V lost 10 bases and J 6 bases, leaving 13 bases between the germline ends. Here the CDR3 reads CATQPDRNIQYF. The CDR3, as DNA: TGTGCCACCCAACCGGACAGAAACATTCAGTACTTC.

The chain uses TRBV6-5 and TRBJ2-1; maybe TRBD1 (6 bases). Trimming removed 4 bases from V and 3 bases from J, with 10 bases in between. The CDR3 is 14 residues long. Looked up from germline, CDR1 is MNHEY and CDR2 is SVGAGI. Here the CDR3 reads CASSFGQHYNEQFF. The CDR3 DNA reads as TGTGCCAGCAGTTTCGGACAGCACTACAATGAGCAGTTCTTC.

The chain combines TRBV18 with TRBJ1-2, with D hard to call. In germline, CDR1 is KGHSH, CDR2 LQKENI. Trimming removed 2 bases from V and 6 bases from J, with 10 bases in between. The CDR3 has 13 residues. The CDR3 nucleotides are TGTGCCAGCTCACCATCACGAGGAGATGGCTACACCTTC. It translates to CASSPSRGDGYTF.

CDR3 in amino acids: CASREDRTNTEAFF. The CDR3 coding sequence is TGTGCCAGCAGGGAGGACAGGACCAACACTGAAGCTTTCTTT. The chain recombines TRBV2 with TRBJ1-1, with 7 bases matching TRBD1. The CDR3 extends over 14 amino acids. Germline V gene data show CDR1 as SNHLY and CDR2 as FYNNEI. Germline trimming cut 6 bases from V and 2 bases from J; bases unmatched to any gene: 6.

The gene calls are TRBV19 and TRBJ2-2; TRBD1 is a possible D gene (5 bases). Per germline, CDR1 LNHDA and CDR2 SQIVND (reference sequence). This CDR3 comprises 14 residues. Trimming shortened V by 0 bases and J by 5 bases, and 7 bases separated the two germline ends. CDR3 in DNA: TGTGCCAGTAGTATAGACTCAGGGACCGGGGAGCTGTTTTTT. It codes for CASSIDSGTGELFF. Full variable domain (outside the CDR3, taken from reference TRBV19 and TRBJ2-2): DGGITQSPKYLFRKEGQNVTLSCEQNLNHDAMYWYRQDPGQGLRLIYYSQIVNDFQKGDIAEGYSVSREKKESFPLTVTSAQKNPTAFYLCASSIDSGTGELFFGEGSRLTVL.

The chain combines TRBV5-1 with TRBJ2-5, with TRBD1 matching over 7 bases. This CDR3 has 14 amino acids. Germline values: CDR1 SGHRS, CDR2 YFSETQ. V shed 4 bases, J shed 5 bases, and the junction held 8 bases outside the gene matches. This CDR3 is CASSPGTARETQYF. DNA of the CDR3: TGCGCCAGCAGCCCAGGGACAGCTCGCGAGACCCAGTACTTC.

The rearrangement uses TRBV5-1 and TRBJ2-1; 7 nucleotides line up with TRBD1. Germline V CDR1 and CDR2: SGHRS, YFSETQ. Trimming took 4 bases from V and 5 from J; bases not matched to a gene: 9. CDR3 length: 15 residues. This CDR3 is CASSIQTGSDNEQFF. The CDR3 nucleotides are TGCGCCAGCAGCATTCAGACAGGGAGCGACAATGAGCAGTTCTTC.

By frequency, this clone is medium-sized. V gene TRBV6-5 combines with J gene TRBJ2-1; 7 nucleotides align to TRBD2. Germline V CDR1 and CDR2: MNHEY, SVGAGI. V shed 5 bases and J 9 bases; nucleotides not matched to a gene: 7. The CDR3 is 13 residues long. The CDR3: CASSHGLVAEQFF. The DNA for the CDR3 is TGTGCCAGCAGTCACGGACTAGTAGCTGAGCAGTTCTTC.

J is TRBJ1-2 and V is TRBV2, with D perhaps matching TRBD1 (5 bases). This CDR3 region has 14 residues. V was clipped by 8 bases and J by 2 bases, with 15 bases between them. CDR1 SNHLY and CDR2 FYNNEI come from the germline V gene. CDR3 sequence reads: CASGRGAFNYGYTF. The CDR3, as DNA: TGTGCCAGCGGGAGGGGCGCCTTCAACTATGGCTACACCTTC.

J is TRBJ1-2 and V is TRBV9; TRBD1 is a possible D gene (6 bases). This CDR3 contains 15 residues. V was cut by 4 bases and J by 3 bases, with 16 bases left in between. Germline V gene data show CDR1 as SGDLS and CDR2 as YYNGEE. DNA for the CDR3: TGTGCCAGCAGCTCACGTGGGGGCGCAGACTATGGCTACACCTTC. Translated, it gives CASSSRGGADYGYTF. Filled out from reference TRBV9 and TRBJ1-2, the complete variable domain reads DSGVTQTPKHLITATGQRVTLRCSPRSGDLSVYWYQQSLDQGLQFLIQYYNGEERAKGNILERFSAQQFPDLHSELNLSSLELGDSALYFCASSSRGGADYGYTFGSGTRLTVV.

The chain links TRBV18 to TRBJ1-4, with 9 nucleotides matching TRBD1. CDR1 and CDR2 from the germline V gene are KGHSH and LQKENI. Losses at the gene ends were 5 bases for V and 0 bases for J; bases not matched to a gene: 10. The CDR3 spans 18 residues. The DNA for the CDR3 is TGTGCCAGCTCAAGCAGACAGGGGGGGACCTCAACTAATGAAAAACTGTTTTTT. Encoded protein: CASSSRQGGTSTNEKLFF.

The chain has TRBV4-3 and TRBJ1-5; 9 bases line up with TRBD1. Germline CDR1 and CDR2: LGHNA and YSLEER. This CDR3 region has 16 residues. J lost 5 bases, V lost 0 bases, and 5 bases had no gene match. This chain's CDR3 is CASSQDRGQGYQPQHF. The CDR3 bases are TGCGCCAGCAGCCAAGACCGTGGACAGGGGTATCAGCCCCAGCATTTT.

The CDR3 reads CASSYRDSNYGYTF. In DNA form, the CDR3 reads TGTGCCAGCAGTTACCGGGACTCTAACTATGGCTACACCTTC. The chain recombines TRBV6-5 with TRBJ1-2; a weak D match, TRBD1 (5 bases). This CDR3 comprises 14 residues. V lost 2 bases, J lost 0 bases, and 7 bases lay in between. CDR1 and CDR2 from the germline V gene are MNHEY and SVGAGI.

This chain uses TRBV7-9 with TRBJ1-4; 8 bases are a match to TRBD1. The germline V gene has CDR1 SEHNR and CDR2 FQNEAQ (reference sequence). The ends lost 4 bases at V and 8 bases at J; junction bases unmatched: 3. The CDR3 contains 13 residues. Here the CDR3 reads CASSSGTGEKLFF. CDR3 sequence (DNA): TGTGCCAGCAGCTCCGGGACAGGAGAAAAACTGTTTTTT.